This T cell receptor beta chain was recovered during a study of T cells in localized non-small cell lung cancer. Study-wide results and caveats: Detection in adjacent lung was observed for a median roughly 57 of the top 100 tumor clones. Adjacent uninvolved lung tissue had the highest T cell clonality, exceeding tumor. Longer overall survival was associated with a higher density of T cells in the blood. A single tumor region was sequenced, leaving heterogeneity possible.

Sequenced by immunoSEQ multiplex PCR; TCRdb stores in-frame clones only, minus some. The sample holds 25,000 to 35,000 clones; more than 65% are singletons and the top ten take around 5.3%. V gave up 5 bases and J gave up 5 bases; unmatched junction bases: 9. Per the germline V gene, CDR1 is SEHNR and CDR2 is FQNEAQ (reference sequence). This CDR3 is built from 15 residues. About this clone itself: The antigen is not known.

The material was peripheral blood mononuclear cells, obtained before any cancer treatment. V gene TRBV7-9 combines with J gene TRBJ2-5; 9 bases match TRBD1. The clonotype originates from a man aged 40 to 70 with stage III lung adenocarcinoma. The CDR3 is CASSQGQGVTETQYF. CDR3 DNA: TGTGCCAGCAGCCAGGGACAGGGCGTAACTGAGACCCAGTACTTC.